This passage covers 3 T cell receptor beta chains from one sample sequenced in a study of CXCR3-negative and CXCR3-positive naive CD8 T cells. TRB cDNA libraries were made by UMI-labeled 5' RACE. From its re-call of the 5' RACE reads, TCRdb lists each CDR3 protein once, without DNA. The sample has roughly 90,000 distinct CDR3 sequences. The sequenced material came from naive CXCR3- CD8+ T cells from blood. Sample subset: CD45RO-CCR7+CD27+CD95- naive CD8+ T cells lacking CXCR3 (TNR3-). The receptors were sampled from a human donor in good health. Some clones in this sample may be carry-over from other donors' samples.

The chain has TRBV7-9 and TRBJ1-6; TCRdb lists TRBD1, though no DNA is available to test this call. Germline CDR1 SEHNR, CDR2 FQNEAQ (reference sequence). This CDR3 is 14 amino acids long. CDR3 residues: CASRRRDRDSPLHF.

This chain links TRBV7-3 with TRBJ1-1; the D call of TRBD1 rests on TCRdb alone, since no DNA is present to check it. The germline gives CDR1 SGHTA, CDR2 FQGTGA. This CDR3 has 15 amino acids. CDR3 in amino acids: CASSPMTGMNTEAFF.

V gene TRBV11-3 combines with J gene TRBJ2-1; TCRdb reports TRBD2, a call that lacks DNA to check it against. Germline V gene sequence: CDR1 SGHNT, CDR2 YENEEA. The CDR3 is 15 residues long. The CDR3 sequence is CASSRTGLGDNEQFF.